Presented here are 13 T cell receptor beta chains from one specimen sequenced in a study of siplizumab effects on memory and regulatory T cells. TCRdb's copy holds only in-frame clones and misses some; the assay was immunoSEQ multiplex PCR. The sample has approximately 58,000 clones; about 92% are singletons. The sequenced material came from CD8+ T cells sorted from blood. These receptors originate from a human donor in good health.

The chain recombines TRBV7-8 with TRBJ2-7; 7 bases are shared with TRBD1. Germline V CDR1 and CDR2: SGHVS, FQNEAQ. CDR3 size: 11 residues. The V gene end was trimmed by 7 bases and the J gene end by 7 bases; junction bases not matched to a gene: 4. The CDR3 reads CASTDREEQYF. DNA for the CDR3: TGTGCCAGCACCGACAGGGAGGAGCAGTACTTC.

The chain combines TRBV27 with TRBJ2-7; 8 bases match TRBD1. The germline CDR1 and CDR2 sequences are MNHEY and SMNVEV (reference sequence). Trimming removed 4 bases from V and 4 bases from J; junction bases left unmatched: 6. CDR3 length: 14 amino acids. CDR3 residues: CASSSRTGSYEQYF. Here the CDR3 DNA reads TGTGCCAGCAGTTCTAGGACAGGGAGTTACGAGCAGTACTTC.

The gene calls are TRBV7-9 and TRBJ1-5; possible D gene TRBD1, 6 bases. CDR3 size: 14 residues. The ends were cut back, 6 bases at V and 0 bases at J, with 9 bases in the middle. From germline, CDR1 is SEHNR and CDR2 FQNEAQ (reference sequence). In nucleotides, the CDR3 is TGTGCCAGCAGTCGGACAGCTAGCAATCAGCCCCAGCATTTT. Protein product: CASSRTASNQPQHF.

The gene calls are TRBV7-3 and TRBJ2-1; 10 bases fit TRBD1. Germline trimming cut 5 bases from V and 7 bases from J; bases unmatched to any gene: 11. The CDR3 contains 16 residues. The V gene's germline CDR1 is SGHTA and CDR2 FQGTGA. CDR3 nucleotide sequence: TGTGCCAGCAGCCCACCCGACAGGGGGCGCGAGAATGAGCAGTTCTTC. This gives the protein CASSPPDRGRENEQFF. Combining the CDR3 with reference TRBV7-3 and TRBJ2-1 gives the whole variable domain GAGVSQTPSNKVTEKGKYVELRCDPISGHTALYWYRQSLGQGPEFLIYFQGTGAADDSGLPNDRFFAVRPEGSVSTLKIQRTERGDSAVYLCASSPPDRGRENEQFFGPGTRLTVL.

The genes are TRBV29-1 and TRBJ1-1, with TRBD1 matching over 7 bases. Trimming at V came to 6 bases and at J to 0 bases, leaving 4 bases not matched to a gene. CDR1 is SQVTM and CDR2 is ANQGSEA in the germline V gene. CDR3 length: 13 residues. CDR3 DNA sequence: TGCAGCGTACACAGGGGATTGAACACTGAAGCTTTCTTT. This codes for CSVHRGLNTEAFF.

The chain recombines TRBV28 with TRBJ2-4; 7 bases are shared with TRBD1. Germline lookup yields CDR1 MDHEN and CDR2 SYDVKM. Trimming at V came to 6 bases and at J to 6 bases, leaving 11 bases not matched to a gene. This CDR3 is built from 15 residues. The CDR3 loop is CASRSGQFIGNIQYF. The CDR3 bases are TGTGCCAGCAGGTCGGGACAGTTTATTGGAAACATTCAGTACTTC.

This chain connects TRBV7-6 to TRBJ2-7; TRBD1 or TRBD2 may be the D gene (6 bases each). V dropped 1 base and J dropped 0 bases, with 16 bases sitting between them. The germline V gene encodes CDR1 SGHVS and CDR2 FNYEAQ. The CDR3 spans 17 residues. CDR3 sequence (DNA): TGTGCCAGCAGCTTAGAGGTTGAGGGGGGAAGCTCCTACGAGCAGTACTTC. Its protein product is CASSLEVEGGSSYEQYF.

The gene calls are TRBV4-1 and TRBJ1-1; D ambiguous. The germline gives CDR1 MGHRA, CDR2 YSYEKL. This CDR3 has 15 amino acids. Between the trimmed V and J ends, which lost 0 bases and 1 base, there was a span of 9 bases. CDR3 amino acids: CASSQDQLQNTEAFF. In nucleotides, the CDR3 is TGCGCCAGCAGCCAAGATCAGTTACAGAACACTGAAGCTTTCTTT.

This chain uses TRBV18 with TRBJ2-5; 13 bases are shared with TRBD2. The CDR3 is 17 amino acids. V lost 4 bases to trimming and J lost 4 bases; unmatched junction nucleotides: 9. Per the germline V gene, CDR1 is KGHSH and CDR2 is LQKENI. The CDR3 DNA follows: TGTGCCAGCTCACTCCGTGGACTAGCGGGAGCGGTAGAGACCCAGTACTTC. This codes for CASSLRGLAGAVETQYF.

The rearrangement links TRBV9 to TRBJ2-2; D perhaps matches TRBD1 (6 bases). Germline lookup yields CDR1 SGDLS and CDR2 YYNGEE. Trimming left V 4 bases short and J 1 base short, with 11 bases between. CDR3 size: 15 residues. CDR3 coding DNA: TGTGCCAGCAGCCCAACGGGACAGAACACCGGGGAGCTGTTTTTT. Amino acids: CASSPTGQNTGELFF.

The sample holds many counts of this clone. The rearrangement joins TRBV5-4 to TRBJ2-5; D might be TRBD2 (6 bases). The V and J ends lost 4 bases and 0 bases respectively, with 10 bases between them. Germline V gives CDR1 SGHNT, CDR2 YYREEE (reference sequence). This CDR3 spans 14 amino acids. In nucleotides, the CDR3 is TGTGCCAGCAGCCCCGGGACTCACCAAGAGACCCAGTACTTC. Amino acids: CASSPGTHQETQYF. Combining the CDR3 with reference TRBV5-4 and TRBJ2-5 gives the whole variable domain ETGVTQSPTHLIKTRGQQVTLRCSSQSGHNTVSWYQQALGQGPQFIFQYYREEENGRGNFPPRFSGLQFPNYSSELNVNALELDDSALYLCASSPGTHQETQYFGPGTRLLVL.

The chain carries TRBV11-2 and TRBJ2-1, with no clear D. In germline, CDR1 is SGHAT, CDR2 FQNNGV. This CDR3 has 13 residues. V was shortened by 5 bases and J by 8 bases, with 13 bases between the two germline ends. The DNA of the CDR3 is TGTGCCAGCAGCCCCCTGTTAGGCTATGAGCAGTTCTTC. This translates into CASSPLLGYEQFF.

The J gene is TRBJ2-5, the V gene TRBV7-9; possible D gene TRBD1, 5 bases. Germline CDR1 and CDR2: SEHNR and FQNEAQ (reference sequence). V lost 7 bases and J lost 1, with 16 bases in between. The CDR3 is 15 amino acids. CDR3: CASTVKGDSQETQYF. CDR3 in DNA: TGTGCCAGCACCGTAAAAGGGGATTCCCAAGAGACCCAGTACTTC. The full variable domain, rest sourced from reference TRBV7-9 and TRBJ2-5, is DTGVSQNPRHKITKRGQNVTFRCDPISEHNRLYWYRQTLGQGPEFLTYFQNEAQLEKSRLLSDRFSAERPKGSFSTLEIQRTEQGDSAMYLCASTVKGDSQETQYFGPGTRLLVL.